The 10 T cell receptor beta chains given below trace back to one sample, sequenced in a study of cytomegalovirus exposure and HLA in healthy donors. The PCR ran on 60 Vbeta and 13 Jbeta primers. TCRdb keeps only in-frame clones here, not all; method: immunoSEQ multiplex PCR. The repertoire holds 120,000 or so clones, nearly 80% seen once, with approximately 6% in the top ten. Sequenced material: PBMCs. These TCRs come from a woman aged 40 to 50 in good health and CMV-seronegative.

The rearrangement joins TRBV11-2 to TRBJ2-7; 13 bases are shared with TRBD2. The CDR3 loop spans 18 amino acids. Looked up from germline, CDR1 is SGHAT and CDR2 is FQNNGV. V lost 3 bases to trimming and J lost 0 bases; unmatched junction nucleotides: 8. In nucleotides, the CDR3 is TGTGCCAGCAGCTTCGGACTAGCGGGAGCCTCCTTCTCCTACGAGCAGTACTTC. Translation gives CASSFGLAGASFSYEQYF. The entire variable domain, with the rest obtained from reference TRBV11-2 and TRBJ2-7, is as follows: EAGVAQSPRYKIIEKRQSVAFWCNPISGHATLYWYQQILGQGPKLLIQFQNNGVVDDSQLPKDRFSAERLKGVDSTLKIQPAKLEDSAVYLCASSFGLAGASFSYEQYFGPGTRLTVT.

The CDR3 protein is CASTGRPLTYF. CDR3 DNA sequence: TGTGCCAGCACCGGGAGGCCCCTTACGTACTTC. This chain connects TRBV6-4 to TRBJ2-7; 7 bases are shared with TRBD2. The germline V gene encodes CDR1 MRHNA and CDR2 SNTAGT. There are 11 residues in the CDR3. The V and J ends lost 7 bases and 12 bases, in that order; junction bases with no gene match: 9.

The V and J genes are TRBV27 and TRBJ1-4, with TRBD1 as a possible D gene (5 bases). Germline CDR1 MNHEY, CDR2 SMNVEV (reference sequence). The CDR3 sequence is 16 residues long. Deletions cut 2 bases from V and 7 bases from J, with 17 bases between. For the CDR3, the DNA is TGTGCCAGCAGTTTAAGGTCGGGGGGAGTTTTTGAAAAACTGTTTTTT. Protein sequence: CASSLRSGGVFEKLFF.

CDR3 coding DNA: TGTGCCAGCAGCCAGTCCCGATCCCCTTATAGCAATCAGCCCCAGCATTTT. It translates to CASSQSRSPYSNQPQHF. V gene TRBV13 combines with J gene TRBJ1-5; D ambiguous. This CDR3 has 17 residues. Trimming shortened V by 5 bases and J by 0 bases, and 17 bases separated the two germline ends. In germline, CDR1 is PRHDT, CDR2 FYEKMQ (reference sequence).

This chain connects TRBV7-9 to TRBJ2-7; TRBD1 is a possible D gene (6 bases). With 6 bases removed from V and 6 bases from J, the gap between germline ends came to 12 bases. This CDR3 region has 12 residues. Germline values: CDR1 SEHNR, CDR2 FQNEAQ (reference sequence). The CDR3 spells CASRLARGEQYF. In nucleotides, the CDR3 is TGTGCCAGCAGACTTGCCAGGGGCGAGCAGTACTTC. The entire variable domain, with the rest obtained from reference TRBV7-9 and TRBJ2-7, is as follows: DTGVSQNPRHKITKRGQNVTFRCDPISEHNRLYWYRQTLGQGPEFLTYFQNEAQLEKSRLLSDRFSAERPKGSFSTLEIQRTEQGDSAMYLCASRLARGEQYFGPGTRLTVT.

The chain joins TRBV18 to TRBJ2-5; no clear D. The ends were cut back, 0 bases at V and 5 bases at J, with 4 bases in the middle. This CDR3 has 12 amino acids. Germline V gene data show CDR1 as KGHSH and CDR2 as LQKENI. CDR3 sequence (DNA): TGTGCCAGCTCACCACCCTTGGAGACCCAGTACTTC. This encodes CASSPPLETQYF. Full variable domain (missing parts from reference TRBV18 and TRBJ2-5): NAGVMQNPRHLVRRRGQEARLRCSPMKGHSHVYWYRQLPEEGLKFMVYLQKENIIDESGMPKERFSAEFPKEGPSILRIQQVVRGDSAAYFCASSPPLETQYFGPGTRLLVL.

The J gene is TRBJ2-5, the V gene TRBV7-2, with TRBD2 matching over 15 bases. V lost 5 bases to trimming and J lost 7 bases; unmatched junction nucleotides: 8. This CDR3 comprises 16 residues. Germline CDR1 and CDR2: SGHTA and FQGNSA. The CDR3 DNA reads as TGTGCCAGCAGCCCGACCGGGACTAGCGGGGGGTCGACCCAGTACTTC. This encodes CASSPTGTSGGSTQYF.

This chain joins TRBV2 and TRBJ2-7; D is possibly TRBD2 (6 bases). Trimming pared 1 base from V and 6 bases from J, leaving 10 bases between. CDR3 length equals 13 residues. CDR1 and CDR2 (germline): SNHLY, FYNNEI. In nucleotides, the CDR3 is TGTGCCAGCAGTGAAGTTGCGGGAATCGAGCAGTACTTC. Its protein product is CASSEVAGIEQYF.

The CDR3 reads CASSEQGQGDGNTIYF. The CDR3 bases are TGCGCCAGCAGCGAACAGGGACAGGGGGATGGAAACACCATATATTTT. The chain recombines TRBV5-1 with TRBJ1-3; 11 bases are shared with TRBD1. This CDR3 spans 16 amino acids. CDR1 and CDR2 from the germline V gene are SGHRS and YFSETQ. The V and J ends lost 4 bases and 3 bases, in that order; junction bases with no gene match: 6. Complete variable domain (other parts from reference TRBV5-1 and TRBJ1-3): KAGVTQTPRYLIKTRGQQVTLSCSPISGHRSVSWYQQTPGQGLQFLFEYFSETQRNKGNFPGRFSGRQFSNSRSEMNVSTLELGDSALYLCASSEQGQGDGNTIYFGEGSWLTVV.

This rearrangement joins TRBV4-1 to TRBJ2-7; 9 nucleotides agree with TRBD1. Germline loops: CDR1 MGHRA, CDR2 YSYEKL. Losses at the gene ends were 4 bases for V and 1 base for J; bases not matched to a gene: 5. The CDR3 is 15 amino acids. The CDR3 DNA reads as TGCGCCAGCAGCCTAACGGGACAGGGTTCCTACGAGCAGTACTTC. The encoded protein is CASSLTGQGSYEQYF.